What follows are 14 T cell receptor beta chains derived from one specimen sequenced in a study of shared clonotypes between healthy human individuals. The method was immunoSEQ multiplex PCR; TCRdb's version includes in-frame clones alone and lacks a portion of them. The repertoire holds approximately 1.1 million clones, with 75% to 80% as singletons. Sequencing was done on a sample of memory CD4+ T cells from PBMCs. This sample's subset: CD45RA-negative fraction. These TCRs come from a man between 18 and 29 years old in good health. Some clones in this sample may be carry-over from other donors' samples.

The genes are TRBV5-6 and TRBJ2-5, with D perhaps given as TRBD1 or TRBD2 (5 bases each). The V gene's germline CDR1 is SGHDT and CDR2 YYEEEE. This CDR3 is built from 14 residues. V was trimmed by 3 bases and J by 0 bases, leaving 9 bases between them. CDR3 coding DNA: TGTGCCAGCAGCTCGGGACCGAACCAAGAGACCCAGTACTTC. Its translation: CASSSGPNQETQYF.

J is TRBJ2-4 and V is TRBV7-9; D possibly corresponds to TRBD2 (6 bases). Trimming took 5 bases from V and 2 from J, leaving 10 bases between them. CDR3 length: 14 residues. Germline CDR1 reads SEHNR; CDR2 reads FQNEAQ (reference sequence). The CDR3 sequence is CASSPGGSKNIQYF. CDR3 nucleotide sequence: TGTGCCAGCAGCCCCGGGGGATCCAAAAACATTCAGTACTTC.

V gene TRBV7-9 combines with J gene TRBJ1-2; 9 nucleotides agree with TRBD1. From germline, CDR1 is SEHNR and CDR2 FQNEAQ (reference sequence). This CDR3 contains 14 residues. V shed 5 bases, J shed 7 bases, and the junction held 8 bases outside the gene matches. The CDR3 is CASSHRDRVFGYTF. DNA for the CDR3: TGTGCCAGCAGCCACCGGGACAGGGTGTTTGGCTACACCTTC.

The chain carries TRBV4-3 and TRBJ2-6; 10 bases are shared with TRBD2. This CDR3 is built from 18 residues. J gave up 3 bases and V 3 bases, and 8 bases lay outside the gene matches. Germline V gene sequence: CDR1 LGHNA, CDR2 YSLEER. CDR3 sequence (DNA): TGCGCCAGCAGCCAGGCTAGCGGGAGCCTGTTTGGGGCCAACGTCCTGACTTTC. It specifies CASSQASGSLFGANVLTF.

The V call is TRBV11-2, the J call TRBJ2-1; the D is unclear. The length of the CDR3 is 13 residues. With 0 bases removed from V and 10 bases from J, the gap between germline ends came to 10 bases. The germline V gene has CDR1 SGHAT and CDR2 FQNNGV. CDR3 protein: CASSLERVAEQFF. The CDR3 nucleotides are TGTGCCAGCAGCTTAGAACGGGTCGCGGAGCAGTTCTTC.

V usage is TRBV28 and J usage is TRBJ2-3, with 12 bases matching TRBD2. Germline V CDR1 and CDR2: MDHEN, SYDVKM. Trimming at V came to 6 bases and at J to 4 bases, leaving 11 bases not matched to a gene. The CDR3 extends over 17 amino acids. The CDR3 sequence is CASSELAGGWSPDTQYF. DNA of the CDR3: TGTGCCAGCAGCGAACTAGCGGGAGGTTGGTCCCCAGATACGCAGTATTTT.

J is TRBJ2-5 and V is TRBV2, with D possibly matching TRBD2 (6 bases). Germline-derived CDR1 and CDR2 are SNHLY and FYNNEI. The CDR3 runs 14 residues. The germline V and J ends were trimmed by 8 bases and 4 bases, with 17 bases remaining between them. DNA of the CDR3: TGTGCCAGCGGTCTCATGGTCGGGGGAGAGACCCAGTACTTC. Its translation: CASGLMVGGETQYF.

This clone was counted only a few times. J is TRBJ1-1 and V is TRBV2, with 8 bases identical to TRBD1. The V gene's germline CDR1 is SNHLY and CDR2 FYNNEI. With V trimmed by 8 bases and J by 1 base, 3 bases remained unmatched. The CDR3 is 13 amino acids. The DNA for the CDR3 is TGTGCCAGCGCTCAGGGGGCGAACACTGAAGCTTTCTTT. Translating gives CASAQGANTEAFF.

Comments on this clone: The sample holds other DNA sequences that translate to the same CDR3. The chain employs TRBV2 and TRBJ2-2, with D hard to call. CDR1 and CDR2 (germline): SNHLY, FYNNEI. This CDR3 has 13 amino acids. V was trimmed by 6 bases and J by 2 bases, leaving 7 bases between them. CDR3 in DNA: TGTGCCAGCAGCCTATCAAACACCGGGGAGCTGTTTTTT. Translating it yields CASSLSNTGELFF.

Points on this clone: Other DNA sequences in the same sample also yield this CDR3. This chain links TRBV18 with TRBJ1-1; D not certain. CDR3 length: 14 amino acids. V lost 0 bases and J lost 4, with 9 bases in between. CDR1 and CDR2 from the germline V gene are KGHSH and LQKENI. CDR3 residues: CASSPPPGGTEAFF. For the CDR3, the DNA is TGTGCCAGCTCACCACCGCCCGGAGGCACTGAAGCTTTCTTT.

This chain joins TRBV19 and TRBJ2-5; D is perhaps TRBD1 or TRBD2 (5 bases each). Looked up from germline, CDR1 is LNHDA and CDR2 is SQIVND (reference sequence). The CDR3 is 17 amino acids. Trimming cost V 1 base and J 2 bases, with 17 bases left between them. The DNA of the CDR3 is TGTGCCAGTAGTATAGGGGGAGCAGGGAACTGGCAAGAGACCCAGTACTTC. Protein sequence: CASSIGGAGNWQETQYF.

The V call is TRBV5-6, the J call TRBJ2-7; 16 bases fit TRBD2. The CDR3 runs to 15 residues. CDR1 is SGHDT and CDR2 is YYEEEE in the germline V gene. The trim removed 4 bases at V and 7 bases at J, leaving 5 bases unmatched. Here the CDR3 reads CASSPGLAGGREQYF. The CDR3 region has the DNA TGTGCCAGCAGCCCGGGACTAGCGGGAGGGCGGGAGCAGTACTTC.

This clone showed up just a few times. V is TRBV10-1 and J is TRBJ1-1; D unresolved. Germline CDR1 WNHNN, CDR2 SYGVQD (reference sequence). The CDR3 covers 15 residues. The V gene lost 0 bases and the J gene lost 1 base, with 9 bases spanning the gap. The CDR3 loop is CASSESLGPNTEAFF. CDR3 sequence (DNA): TGCGCCAGCAGTGAGTCTCTTGGACCGAACACTGAAGCTTTCTTT.

The rearrangement uses TRBV4-1 and TRBJ2-6, with D hard to call. Germline lookup yields CDR1 MGHRA and CDR2 YSYEKL. Trimming stripped 7 bases from V and 0 bases from J, with 7 bases between. The length of the CDR3 is 14 residues. The CDR3: CASNPGSGANVLTF. DNA for the CDR3: TGCGCCAGCAACCCCGGCTCTGGGGCCAACGTCCTGACTTTC.